These T cell receptor beta chains were read from a single sample in a study of identical twins. TCRdb re-called the 5' RACE reads through MiXCR, storing one row per CDR3 protein. The repertoire holds about 520,000 distinct CDR3 sequences, with under 25% as singletons. These data were also reused for a study on T cells expressing NK-cell markers.

The material sequenced was CD4+ T cells sorted from blood. All receptors derive from a woman under 30 in good health. CDR3s include the opening cysteine and the closing phenylalanine or tryptophan. The order of the fields is clone size, J gene, CDR3 length, D gene, V gene, CDR3 protein, CDR3 DNA. The D gene is left open where the match is weak. A clone size is listed for some rows: how often the clone was seen (once, few, many), or a class if it is expanded.

abundance: few
j_gene: TRBJ1-4
len: 15
d_gene: .
v_gene: TRBV7-9
CDR3aa: CASSLGAALNEKLFF
CDR3nt: TGTGCCAGCAGCTTAGGGGCAGCGCTAAATGAAAAACTGTTTTTT

abundance: many
j_gene: TRBJ1-2
len: 13
d_gene: .
v_gene: TRBV12-3/TRBV12-4
CDR3aa: CASSLGADYGYTF
CDR3nt: TGTGCCAGCAGTTTGGGGGCGGACTATGGCTACACCTTC

abundance: few
j_gene: TRBJ1-1
len: 13
d_gene: .
v_gene: TRBV12-3/TRBV12-4
CDR3aa: CASKRQLNTEAFF
CDR3nt: TGTGCCTCAAAGCGGCAGCTGAACACTGAAGCTTTCTTT

abundance: few
j_gene: TRBJ2-2
len: 16
d_gene: .
v_gene: TRBV24-1
CDR3aa: CATSAQIDSSTGELFF
CDR3nt: TGTGCCACCAGTGCCCAAATAGACAGTTCCACCGGGGAGCTGTTTTTT

abundance: .
j_gene: TRBJ2-1
len: 12
d_gene: .
v_gene: TRBV12-3/TRBV12-4
CDR3aa: CASKGGLNEQFF
CDR3nt: TGTGCCAGCAAAGGAGGACTCAATGAGCAGTTCTTC

abundance: .
j_gene: TRBJ1-2
len: 14
d_gene: .
v_gene: TRBV11-2
CDR3aa: CASSSDPGWAGYTF
CDR3nt: TGTGCCAGCAGCTCCGATCCAGGGTGGGCTGGCTACACCTTC

abundance: .
j_gene: TRBJ2-6
len: 16
d_gene: .
v_gene: TRBV5-6
CDR3aa: CASSLDGSSRANVLTF
CDR3nt: TGTGCCAGCAGCTTGGACGGGTCGTCTCGGGCCAACGTCCTGACTTTC

abundance: many
j_gene: TRBJ2-1
len: 14
d_gene: .
v_gene: TRBV20-1
CDR3aa: CSASSRGSYNEQFF
CDR3nt: TGCAGTGCGTCCTCTAGGGGATCTTACAATGAGCAGTTCTTC

abundance: .
j_gene: TRBJ2-7
len: 13
d_gene: .
v_gene: TRBV2
CDR3aa: CASSEEGPHEQYF
CDR3nt: TGTGCCAGCAGTGAAGAGGGTCCGCACGAGCAGTACTTC

abundance: few
j_gene: TRBJ1-6
len: 14
d_gene: TRBD1
v_gene: TRBV10-3
CDR3aa: CAINRDSGDSPLHF
CDR3nt: TGTGCCATCAACAGGGACAGCGGCGATTCACCCCTCCACTTT

abundance: .
j_gene: TRBJ1-5
len: 12
d_gene: .
v_gene: TRBV10-3
CDR3aa: CAIHRMGQPQHF
CDR3nt: TGTGCCATTCACAGGATGGGTCAGCCCCAGCATTTT

abundance: few
j_gene: TRBJ2-6
len: 15
d_gene: TRBD1
v_gene: TRBV12-3/TRBV12-4
CDR3aa: CASSRPGTGPRRATF
CDR3nt: TGTGCCAGCAGCCGACCTGGGACAGGGCCCCGTCGGGCGACTTTC

abundance: .
j_gene: TRBJ1-3
len: 15
d_gene: .
v_gene: TRBV15
CDR3aa: CATSRDRRSGNTIYF
CDR3nt: TGTGCCACCAGCAGAGATAGGAGGTCTGGAAACACCATATATTTT

abundance: .
j_gene: TRBJ2-1
len: 16
d_gene: .
v_gene: TRBV20-1
CDR3aa: CSASAVAPSSYNEQFF
CDR3nt: TGCAGTGCGTCGGCAGTTGCGCCCTCCTCCTACAATGAGCAGTTCTTC

abundance: .
j_gene: TRBJ2-7
len: 16
d_gene: TRBD2
v_gene: TRBV20-1
CDR3aa: CSARDLGGSTFNEQYF
CDR3nt: TGCAGTGCTAGAGATCTGGGCGGGAGCACATTTAACGAGCAGTACTTC

abundance: .
j_gene: TRBJ2-1
len: 12
d_gene: TRBD1
v_gene: TRBV29-1
CDR3aa: CSVDRGGNEQFF
CDR3nt: TGCAGCGTGGACAGGGGGGGCAATGAGCAGTTCTTC

abundance: many
j_gene: TRBJ2-1
len: 17
d_gene: .
v_gene: TRBV4-1
CDR3aa: CASSQVDLGLSYNEQFF
CDR3nt: TGCGCCAGCAGCCAAGTCGATCTAGGCCTCTCCTACAATGAGCAGTTCTTC

abundance: .
j_gene: TRBJ1-2
len: 13
d_gene: .
v_gene: TRBV19
CDR3aa: CASSWGSQYGYTF
CDR3nt: TGTGCCAGTAGTTGGGGGTCCCAATATGGCTACACCTTC